This record covers a single T cell receptor (beta chain). The record originates from a study of blood T cell repertoires in COVID-19. From germline, CDR1 is SGHRS and CDR2 YFSETQ. V shed 4 bases and J 1 base; nucleotides not matched to a gene: 6. CDR3 length: 17 amino acids. Libraries were prepared by immunoSEQ multiplex PCR; TCRdb keeps only in-frame clonotypes and omits some of them. This table has nearly 250,000 clones, approximately 89% appearing once. Source material: peripheral blood. The chain recombines TRBV5-1 with TRBJ2-1; TRBD2 agrees at 12 bases. The clonotype comes from a woman aged 55-70 years who had recovered from COVID-19. CDR3 DNA: TGCGCCAGCAGCCAAGGACTAGCGGGACTTTCCTACAATGAGCAGTTCTTC. It is translated as CASSQGLAGLSYNEQFF.